The text below deals with one TCR beta chain. Its antigen remains unidentified. There were likely unrecorded immune exposures, though donors were nominally healthy when sampled. This specimen comes from a study of cytomegalovirus exposure and HLA in healthy donors. Findings and caveats of the study: A later analysis found most CMV-associated TCR beta chains apparently HLA-restricted.

Both 60 Vbeta primers and 13 Jbeta primers went into the PCR. Only in-frame clones appear in the TCRdb table, and some are missing; sequencing was by immunoSEQ multiplex PCR. The ten top clones account for 3.6%, within a sample of roughly 60,000 clones. The source of this sequence is a woman younger than 30 in good health and CMV-seronegative. Input material: PBMCs.

The CDR3 spells CASSQDYSRGLSEAFF. DNA for the CDR3: TGCGCCAGCAGCCAAGATTATAGCAGGGGGCTTTCGGAAGCTTTCTTT. V and J are TRBV4-1 and TRBJ1-1; TRBD1 agrees at 8 bases. CDR1 and CDR2 from the germline V gene are MGHRA and YSYEKL. The V and J ends lost 0 bases and 8 bases, in that order; junction bases with no gene match: 11. The CDR3 sequence is 16 residues long.